Detailed here is one T cell receptor beta chain. Its target is not known. TCRdb ran MiXCR on the reads and lists one entry per CDR3 protein. The sample yields roughly 500,000 distinct CDR3 sequences, more than 30% seen once. This specimen comes from a study of T cell repertoires in cytomegalovirus infection. As for the study in general: Recently identified HLA-C-restricted CMV epitopes were used, and well-studied HLA-B-restricted CMV epitopes were used as well. Indicated by public TCR beta signatures were CMV infection and matching HLA type. Overall study results and limits: Using cumulative public TCR beta family frequency, the authors identified those who carried CMV together with the relevant HLA. HLA-C-restricted CMV-specific TCR beta clonotypes were dominant in the ex vivo response.

The trim removed 1 base at V and 5 bases at J, leaving 6 bases unmatched. This CDR3 region has 16 residues. CDR1 LGHNA and CDR2 YSLEER come from the germline V gene. The material was cultured PBMCs, obtained from culture after CMV antigen stimulation. The chain has TRBV4-3 and TRBJ1-1; 11 nucleotides line up with TRBD1. This receptor was taken from a human donor in good health (CMV status not recorded). Some clones in this sample may be carry-over from other donors' samples. In DNA, the CDR3 is TGCGCCAGCAGCCAAGTAGTGGGGACAGGGGGGACTGAAGCTTTCTTT. Amino acid sequence: CASSQVVGTGGTEAFF.